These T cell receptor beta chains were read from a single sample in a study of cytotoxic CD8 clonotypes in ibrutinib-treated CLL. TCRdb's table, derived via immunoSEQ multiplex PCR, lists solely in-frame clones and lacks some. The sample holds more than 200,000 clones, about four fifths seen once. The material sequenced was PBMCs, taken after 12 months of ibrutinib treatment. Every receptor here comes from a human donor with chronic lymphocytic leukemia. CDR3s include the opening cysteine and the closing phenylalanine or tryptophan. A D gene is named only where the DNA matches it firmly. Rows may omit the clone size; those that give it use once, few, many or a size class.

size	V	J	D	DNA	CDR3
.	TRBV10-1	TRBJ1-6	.	TGCGCCAGCAGTTCCACGGGACTGAATTCACCCCTCCACTTT	CASSSTGLNSPLHF
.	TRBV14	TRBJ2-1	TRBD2	TGTGCCAGCAGCCAAATTAGGGGACTAGCGGACTACAATGAGCAGTTCTTC	CASSQIRGLADYNEQFF
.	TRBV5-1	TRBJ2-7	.	TGCGCCAGCAGCGGGACACGCCGACTATACGAGCAGTACTTC	CASSGTRRLYEQYF
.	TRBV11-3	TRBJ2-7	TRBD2	TGTGCCAGCAGCCCCGGGACTAGCGGTAGGGGACCCTACGAGCAGTACTTC	CASSPGTSGRGPYEQYF
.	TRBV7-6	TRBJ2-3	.	TGTGCCAGCAGCTTAGGTTGGGCAGTCACAGATACGCAGTATTTT	CASSLGWAVTDTQYF
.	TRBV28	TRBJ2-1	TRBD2	TGTGCCAGCACCAGCGGGGGGGCCTACAATGAGCAGTTCTTC	CASTSGGAYNEQFF
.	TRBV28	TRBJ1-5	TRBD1	TGTGCCAGCAGCCGGGGACAGGGAGGGAATCAGCCCCAGCATTTT	CASSRGQGGNQPQHF
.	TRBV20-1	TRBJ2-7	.	TGCGGTGTGAGGGGTCCCTACGAGCAGTACTTC	CGVRGPYEQYF
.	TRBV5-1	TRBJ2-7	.	TGCGCCAGCAGCTTGGCCCGGGGTGCCGGGACCTCAGGAGAGCAGTACTTC	CASSLARGAGTSGEQYF
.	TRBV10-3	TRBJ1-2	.	TGTGCCATCAGTGAGGACAGTGGTACCTATGGCTACACCTTC	CAISEDSGTYGYTF
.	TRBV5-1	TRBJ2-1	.	TGCGCCAGCAGCTTTAACCCAGGTCGAGAGCAGTTCTTC	CASSFNPGREQFF
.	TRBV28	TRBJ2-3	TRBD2	TGTGCCAGCAGGGGACTAGCGGGAGGGAAGGGCTCAGATACGCAGTATTTT	CASRGLAGGKGSDTQYF
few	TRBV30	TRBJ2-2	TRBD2	TGTGCCTGGAGTTCCCTAGCGGGCTTCATGGGGACCGGGGAGCTGTTTTTT	CAWSSLAGFMGTGELFF
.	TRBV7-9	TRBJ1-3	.	TGTGCCAGCAGCTTAACCCCAGTGAGCTCTGGAAACACCATATATTTT	CASSLTPVSSGNTIYF
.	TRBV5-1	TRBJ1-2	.	TGCGCCAGCAGCCCCGCCCCGGGCGATCGGGGAGGCTACACCTTC	CASSPAPGDRGGYTF
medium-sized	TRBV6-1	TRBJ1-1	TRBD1	TGTGCCGGGGAAGGGACAGGGAACGGATTGACTGAAGCTTTCTTT	CAGEGTGNGLTEAFF
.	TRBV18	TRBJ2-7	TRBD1	TGTGCCAGCTCACCCTCGACAGGGGCGGCAGGGGAGCAGTACTTC	CASSPSTGAAGEQYF
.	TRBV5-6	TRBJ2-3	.	TGTGCCAGCAGCCAGTCCTCCGGCACAGATACGCAGTATTTT	CASSQSSGTDTQYF
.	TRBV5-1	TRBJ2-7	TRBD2	TGCGCCAGCAGCTTTTCGGGCGGGGGCTACGAGCAGTACTTC	CASSFSGGGYEQYF
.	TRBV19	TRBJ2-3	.	TGTGCCAGTAGTATCACCCGAAGATACGATACGCAGTATTTT	CASSITRRYDTQYF
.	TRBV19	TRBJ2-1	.	TGTGCCAGTAGTATTCGTGGGGTTTACAATGAGCAGTTCTTC	CASSIRGVYNEQFF
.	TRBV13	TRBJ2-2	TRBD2	TGTGCCAGCAGCCCCCGATCGGGACTAGCGGGAGTCATCGGGGAGCTGTTTTTT	CASSPRSGLAGVIGELFF
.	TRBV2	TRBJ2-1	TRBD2	TGTGCCAGCAGGCCGGGACTAGCTCAATCGGTTGAGCAGTTCTTC	CASRPGLAQSVEQFF
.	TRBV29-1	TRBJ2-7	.	TGCAGCGTTGCTCCGGAGGCCTACTCCTACGAGCAGTACTTC	CSVAPEAYSYEQYF
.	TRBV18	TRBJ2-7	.	TGTGCCAGCTCCCCTAGGCGTTACGAGCAGTACTTC	CASSPRRYEQYF
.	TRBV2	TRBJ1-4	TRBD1	TGTGCCAGCAGTCGAACCGGGACAGGGTACGGAAAACTGTTTTTT	CASSRTGTGYGKLFF
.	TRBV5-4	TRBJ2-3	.	TGTGCCAGCAGCTTGACACTTGGGGATACGCAGTATTTT	CASSLTLGDTQYF
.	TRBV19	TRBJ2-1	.	TGTGCCAGTAGTCTATGGACCCGCCCGGAGCAGTTCTTC	CASSLWTRPEQFF
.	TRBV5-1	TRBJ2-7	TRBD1	TGCGCCAGCAGCTGGAGCCCCTTGGGACAGCGGAATTACGAGCAGTACTTC	CASSWSPLGQRNYEQYF
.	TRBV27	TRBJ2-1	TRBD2	TGTGCCAGCAGTTCCCCCGGGACTAGCGGGGTTAATGAGCAGTTCTTC	CASSSPGTSGVNEQFF
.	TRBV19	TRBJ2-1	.	TGTGCCAGTAGTTCCGGACTCTCGACGGAGCAGTTCTTC	CASSSGLSTEQFF
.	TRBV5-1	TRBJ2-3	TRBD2	TGCGCCAGCAGCTCGGGACTAGCGGGGTTGGATGGTACGCAGTATTTT	CASSSGLAGLDGTQYF
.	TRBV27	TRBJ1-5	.	TGTGCCAGCAGCAGGGTTTTCGATTATAGCAATCAGCCCCAGCATTTT	CASSRVFDYSNQPQHF
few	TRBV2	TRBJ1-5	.	TGTGCCAGCCGGGTGTGGGTCAATCAGCCCCAGCATTTT	CASRVWVNQPQHF
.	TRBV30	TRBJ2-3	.	TGTGCCTGGAGCGCCACGGGAGATACGCAGTATTTT	CAWSATGDTQYF
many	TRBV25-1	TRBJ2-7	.	TGTGCCAGCAGCAGGGGCTACGAGCAGTACTTC	CASSRGYEQYF
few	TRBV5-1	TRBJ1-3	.	TGCGCCAGCAGCTTGGTTGCCTCTGGAAACACCATATATTTT	CASSLVASGNTIYF
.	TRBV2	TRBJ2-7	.	TGTGCCAGCACACTACTAGCTGGTAACGAGCAGTACTTC	CASTLLAGNEQYF
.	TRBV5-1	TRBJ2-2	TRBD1	TGCGCCAGCAGCTTCCCCGGACAGGGAGTCACCGGGGAGCTGTTTTTT	CASSFPGQGVTGELFF
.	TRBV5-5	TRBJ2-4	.	TGTGCCAGCAGCTTGGCCGGGGGAAAAGGGGCCAAAAACATTCAGTACTTC	CASSLAGGKGAKNIQYF
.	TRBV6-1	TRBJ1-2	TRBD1	TGTGCCAGCAGTGAAGCAGGGGACAGGGATGGCTACACCTTC	CASSEAGDRDGYTF
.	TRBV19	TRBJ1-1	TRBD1	TGTGCCAGTAGCCAACCCTGGACAGGGAGCACTGAAGCTTTCTTT	CASSQPWTGSTEAFF
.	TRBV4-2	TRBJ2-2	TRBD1	TGTGCCAGCAGCCAAGGGGACAGGGACACCGGGGAGCTGTTTTTT	CASSQGDRDTGELFF
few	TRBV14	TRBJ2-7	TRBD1	TGTGCCAGCAGCTTTCGACAGGGATACGAGCAGTACTTC	CASSFRQGYEQYF
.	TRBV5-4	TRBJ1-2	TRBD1	TGTGCCAGCAGCGGTGACACAGGGGGCTATGGCTACACCTTC	CASSGDTGGYGYTF
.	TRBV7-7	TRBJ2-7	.	TGTGCTAGCAGCACACCTGGGAGCTCCTACGAGCAGTACTTC	CASSTPGSSYEQYF
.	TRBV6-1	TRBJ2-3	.	TGTGCCAGCAGCCCAACTGGTAGCACAGATACGCAGTATTTT	CASSPTGSTDTQYF
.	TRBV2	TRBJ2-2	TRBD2	TGTGCCAGCAGCGGGACTAGCGGGGTCACCGGGGAGCTGTTTTTT	CASSGTSGVTGELFF
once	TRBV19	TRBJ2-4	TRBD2	TGTGCCAGTACCCAGGGAGGGGCCAAAAACATTCAGTACTTC	CASTQGGAKNIQYF
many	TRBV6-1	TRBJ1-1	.	TGTGCCAGCAGGGACATATCGAACACTGAAGCTTTCTTT	CASRDISNTEAFF
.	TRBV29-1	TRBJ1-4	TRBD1	TGCAGCGTCAGGACAGGGATGACTGAAAAACTGTTTTTT	CSVRTGMTEKLFF
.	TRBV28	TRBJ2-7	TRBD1	TGTGCCAGCAGTTTAGGGACAGAATTCTACGAGCAGTACTTC	CASSLGTEFYEQYF
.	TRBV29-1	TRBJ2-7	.	TGCAGCGTTGGGCGGGAATTCCCCTACGAGCAGTACTTC	CSVGREFPYEQYF
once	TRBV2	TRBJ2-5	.	TGTGCCAGCAGTGATTCCGTTCAAGAGACCCAGTACTTC	CASSDSVQETQYF